These 13 T cell receptor beta chains were sequenced from one sample in a study of blood T cell repertoires in COVID-19. Sequencing used immunoSEQ multiplex PCR; TCRdb keeps in-frame clones, though not all of them. The sample has 400,000 to 500,000 clones, roughly 88% seen once. The sequenced sample consisted of PBMCs or T cells enriched from blood (not recorded which). These receptors came from a woman aged 40-49 years who had recovered from COVID-19.

V usage is TRBV7-2 and J usage is TRBJ2-3; no firm D call. The V gene's germline CDR1 is SGHTA and CDR2 FQGNSA. Trimming shortened V by 6 bases and J by 6 bases, and 7 bases separated the two germline ends. The CDR3 length is 11 residues. The CDR3 region has the DNA TGTGCCAGCAGTATTGTCGATACGCAGTATTTT. Its translation is CASSIVDTQYF.

This clone was counted a single time. The V call is TRBV7-2, the J call TRBJ1-1, with 8 bases identical to TRBD1. This CDR3 spans 14 amino acids. V shed 5 bases, J shed 5 bases, and the junction held 7 bases outside the gene matches. Germline lookup yields CDR1 SGHTA and CDR2 FQGNSA. The CDR3 here is CASSQTGVITEAFF. The CDR3 nucleotides read TGTGCCAGCAGCCAGACAGGGGTTATAACTGAAGCTTTCTTT.

The chain uses TRBV27 and TRBJ2-1; D is uncertain. V was cut by 7 bases and J by 2 bases, with 15 bases left in between. The CDR3 consists of 15 residues. Germline CDR1 is MNHEY and CDR2 is SMNVEV (reference sequence). As DNA, the CDR3 is TGTGCCAGCAATGTAGGAGATCGTCCCTACAATGAGCAGTTCTTC. This translates into CASNVGDRPYNEQFF.

J is TRBJ2-2 and V is TRBV3-1 (or the pseudogene TRBV3-2); TRBD2 aligns across 9 bases. This CDR3 comprises 17 residues. Trimming at V came to 4 bases and at J to 4 bases, leaving 10 bases not matched to a gene. The germline CDR1 and CDR2 sequences are LGHDT and YNNKEL (reference sequence). CDR3 sequence (DNA): TGTGCCAGCAGCCGGATGCGGGAGGGCCAGTTCACCGGGGAGCTGTTTTTT. It specifies CASSRMREGQFTGELFF.

The CDR3 DNA reads as TGTGCCAGCAGCTTATCAGGGGGAGCTTTCTTT. Translated, it gives CASSLSGGAFF. The chain links TRBV7-9 to TRBJ1-1; 7 bases fit TRBD1. Germline assignment: CDR1 SEHNR and CDR2 FQNEAQ (reference sequence). V dropped 2 bases and J dropped 10; count of bases not matched to a gene: 1. CDR3 length equals 11 residues. Using reference TRBV7-9 and TRBJ1-1 for the parts outside the CDR3, the full variable domain is DTGVSQNPRHKITKRGQNVTFRCDPISEHNRLYWYRQTLGQGPEFLTYFQNEAQLEKSRLLSDRFSAERPKGSFSTLEIQRTEQGDSAMYLCASSLSGGAFFGQGTRLTVV.

V and J are TRBV5-4 and TRBJ2-5; D may be TRBD2 (5 bases). The CDR3 sequence is 13 residues long. Trimming stripped 1 base from V and 3 bases from J, with 7 bases between. Germline V gene lookup returns CDR1 SGHNT and CDR2 YYREEE (reference sequence). The CDR3 bases are TGTGCCAGCAGCTTGACAGCGGAAGAGACCCAGTACTTC. Protein product: CASSLTAEETQYF.

This CDR3 reads CASSYRGGVNTGELFF. The CDR3 DNA is TGTGCCAGCAGTTATCGGGGAGGTGTGAACACCGGGGAGCTGTTTTTT. The genes are TRBV6-5 and TRBJ2-2, with D tentatively TRBD2 (6 bases). This CDR3 has 16 amino acids. V dropped 3 bases and J dropped 1 base, with 12 bases sitting between them. CDR1 MNHEY and CDR2 SVGAGI come from the germline V gene.

This chain joins TRBV18 and TRBJ2-5; 10 bases align to TRBD1. V shed 3 bases, J shed 7 bases, and the junction held 17 bases outside the gene matches. CDR1 and CDR2 (germline): KGHSH, LQKENI. The CDR3 totals 18 residues. CDR3 region: CASSPATGGGGLLGTQYF. The CDR3 bases are TGTGCCAGCTCACCTGCGACAGGGGGCGGAGGACTCCTGGGGACCCAGTACTTC.

The genes are TRBV4-1 and TRBJ1-3; TRBD1 matches 9 bases. The CDR3 is made up of 18 amino acids. CDR1 and CDR2 from the germline V gene are MGHRA and YSYEKL. With V trimmed by 11 bases and J by 8 bases, 25 bases remained unmatched. DNA for the CDR3: TGCGCCTCAACGGCCGGGACAGGGTTTTCCCCTACGGCCCACACCATATATTTT. Translated, it gives CASTAGTGFSPTAHTIYF.

This clone was seen a single time. The chain carries TRBV5-1 and TRBJ1-3; tentatively, D is TRBD1 (6 bases). Germline V gene sequence: CDR1 SGHRS, CDR2 YFSETQ. Trimming removed 0 bases from V and 2 bases from J, with 12 bases in between. The CDR3 spans 16 residues. CDR3 nucleotide sequence: TGCGCCAGCAGCTTGGGTGAGGGGGTAACTGGAAACACCATATATTTT. Translated: CASSLGEGVTGNTIYF.

This clone was recorded only once. The CDR3 is CASSPQTGTVSTGELFF. CDR3 bases: TGTGCCAGCAGTCCCCAGACAGGGACGGTCTCCACCGGGGAGCTGTTTTTT. The chain recombines TRBV27 with TRBJ2-2, with 7 bases fitting TRBD1. The CDR3 covers 17 residues. The V and J ends lost 5 bases and 4 bases, in that order; junction bases with no gene match: 13. Germline V gene sequence: CDR1 MNHEY, CDR2 SMNVEV (reference sequence).

The chain employs TRBV28 and TRBJ2-1; 8 bases align to TRBD1. With V trimmed by 7 bases and J by 12 bases, 11 bases remained unmatched. Per germline, CDR1 MDHEN and CDR2 SYDVKM. The CDR3 contains 13 residues. The CDR3: CASTKITGTGQFF. CDR3 nucleotides: TGTGCCAGCACGAAGATTACCGGGACAGGGCAGTTCTTC.

This chain links TRBV19 with TRBJ1-2; TRBD1 aligns across 8 bases. From germline, CDR1 is LNHDA and CDR2 SQIVND (reference sequence). The V gene end was trimmed by 10 bases and the J gene end by 5 bases; junction bases not matched to a gene: 6. This CDR3 region has 12 residues. In DNA form, the CDR3 reads TGTGCCACCCGACAGGGGATTTATGGCTACACCTTC. Translation: CATRQGIYGYTF.